This T cell receptor (beta chain) was sequenced during a study of cytomegalovirus exposure and HLA in healthy donors. As regards this clone: Its specificity is not known.

PCR was performed using 60 Vbeta and 13 Jbeta primers. Sequencing was performed with immunoSEQ multiplex PCR; in TCRdb, only in-frame clones are kept and a portion is missing. This table holds under 35,000 clones, 40% to 50% found once. General study points: Being productive about 87% or about 30% of the time was typical of most TCR beta V segments in an earlier analysis.

This CDR3 is built from 15 residues. Germline CDR1 MDHEN, CDR2 SYDVKM. The V end lost 2 bases, the J end lost 1 base, and 10 bases lay between the germline ends. The chain employs TRBV28 and TRBJ2-3; a possible D gene is TRBD1 (6 bases). The TCR originated in a woman aged 50 to 65 in good health and CMV-seronegative. Sequences were obtained from PBMCs. The CDR3 DNA sequence: TGTGCCAGCAGTTTAGGGGGCGCCGGCACAGATACGCAGTATTTT. The encoded protein is CASSLGGAGTDTQYF.